These 20 T cell receptor beta chains came from one sample sequenced in a study of cytomegalovirus exposure and HLA in healthy donors. The PCR ran on 60 Vbeta and 13 Jbeta primers. Produced via immunoSEQ multiplex PCR; TCRdb's table is partial and in-frame only. The data show 100,000 or so clones, 60% to 80% seen once. Sequencing was performed on PBMCs. These receptors all stem from a man aged 45-60 years in good health and CMV-seropositive.

This clone came up a few times. The J gene is TRBJ2-7, the V gene TRBV5-4; D gene ambiguous. V gave up 7 bases and J gave up 6 bases, with 20 bases separating them. The CDR3 runs 14 residues. Germline CDR1 and CDR2: SGHNT and YYREEE (reference sequence). The CDR3 is CASSAPGVTSEQYF. CDR3 nucleotide sequence: TGTGCCAGCTCTGCCCCCGGAGTAACCAGCGAGCAGTACTTC.

This chain connects TRBV4-1 to TRBJ1-2; 7 nucleotides agree with TRBD1. Germline V gene sequence: CDR1 MGHRA, CDR2 YSYEKL. The CDR3 has 15 residues. V was clipped by 0 bases and J by 4 bases; unmatched bases: 5. In DNA, the CDR3 is TGCGCCAGCAGCCAAGATGAGAACAGGGGCTATGGCTACACCTTC. Translated, it gives CASSQDENRGYGYTF.

This chain connects TRBV2 to TRBJ2-5; 10 bases are shared with TRBD1. J lost 5 bases, V lost 2 bases, and 11 bases had no gene match. Germline CDR1 reads SNHLY; CDR2 reads FYNNEI. The CDR3 has 17 residues. The CDR3 loop is CASSENPRTGGRETQYF. The CDR3, as DNA: TGTGCCAGCAGTGAAAACCCTCGGACAGGGGGTAGGGAGACCCAGTACTTC.

The chain employs TRBV4-1 and TRBJ2-5; D remains ambiguous. Germline V lookup: CDR1 MGHRA, CDR2 YSYEKL. Trimming removed 2 bases at V and 13 bases at J, with 11 bases between. CDR3 length: 11 residues. The CDR3, as DNA: TGCGCCAGCAGCCAATTGGCCACGTTGTACTTC. Residues: CASSQLATLYF.

J is TRBJ1-1 and V is TRBV25-1, with 9 nucleotides matching TRBD1. The CDR3 has 16 amino acids. Germline V gene sequence: CDR1 MGHDK, CDR2 SYGVNS. Trimming cost V 3 bases and J 1 base; bases outside gene matches: 6. The CDR3 DNA reads as TGTGCCAGCAGTGACCCCTCGACAGGGGGGAACACTGAAGCTTTCTTT. This gives the protein CASSDPSTGGNTEAFF.

This clone was seen more than once but under ten times. V gene TRBV7-3 combines with J gene TRBJ1-1; unclear D gene. The germline CDR1 and CDR2 sequences are SGHTA and FQGTGA. Trimming removed 5 bases at V and 3 bases at J, with 13 bases between. CDR3 length: 14 residues. CDR3 amino acids: CASSDSGRDTEAFF. The CDR3 DNA is TGTGCCAGCAGCGACTCCGGGCGGGACACTGAAGCTTTCTTT.

The V call is TRBV7-9, the J call TRBJ1-2; maybe TRBD1 (6 bases). The CDR3 contains 13 residues. Trimming took 7 bases from V and 7 from J, leaving 16 bases between them. Germline assignment: CDR1 SEHNR and CDR2 FQNEAQ (reference sequence). The CDR3 coding sequence is TGTGCCAGCACCCAGGCAGGGGCGGGTGGCTACACCTTC. Its protein is CASTQAGAGGYTF.

V and J are TRBV5-1 and TRBJ1-4; D ambiguous. Germline lookup yields CDR1 SGHRS and CDR2 YFSETQ. CDR3 length: 11 amino acids. Trimming stripped 7 bases from V and 11 bases from J, with 12 bases between. The CDR3 sequence: CASHYGGKLFF. For the CDR3, the DNA is TGCGCCAGCCACTACGGAGGGAAACTGTTTTTT. Full variable domain (remainder filled in from reference TRBV5-1 and TRBJ1-4): KAGVTQTPRYLIKTRGQQVTLSCSPISGHRSVSWYQQTPGQGLQFLFEYFSETQRNKGNFPGRFSGRQFSNSRSEMNVSTLELGDSALYLCASHYGGKLFFGSGTQLSVL.

V usage is TRBV10-2 and J usage is TRBJ2-5; no reliable D call. TRBJ2-7 matches the DNA end more closely, so the J call is doubtful. This CDR3 region has 15 residues. Germline loops: CDR1 WSHSY, CDR2 SAAADI. The CDR3 loop is CASSDQASTLHEQYF. CDR3 in DNA: TGCGCCAGCAGTGACCAGGCTTCCACGCTCCACGAGCAGTACTTC.

The chain combines TRBV13 with TRBJ1-1; perhaps TRBD1 as D (5 bases). The V gene lost 4 bases and the J gene lost 5 bases, with 14 bases spanning the gap. The CDR3 is 14 residues long. From germline, CDR1 is PRHDT and CDR2 FYEKMQ (reference sequence). The CDR3 spells CASSWQGGGTEAFF. CDR3 bases: TGTGCCAGCAGCTGGCAGGGCGGCGGAACTGAAGCTTTCTTT.

This clone was seen once. The V and J genes are TRBV15 and TRBJ1-6; TRBD1 agrees at 7 bases. CDR3 size: 13 residues. J was trimmed by 11 bases and V by 5 bases; bases with no gene match: 6. Germline CDR1 is LNHNV and CDR2 is YYDKDF (reference sequence). For the CDR3, the DNA is TGTGCCACCAGCGTCGACAGGGCGGCACCCCTCCACTTT. Its protein is CATSVDRAAPLHF. The whole variable domain, filled in from reference TRBV15 and TRBJ1-6, reads DAMVIQNPRYQVTQFGKPVTLSCSQTLNHNVMYWYQQKSSQAPKLLFHYYDKDFNNEADTPDNFQSRRPNTSFCFLDIRSPGLGDTAMYLCATSVDRAAPLHFGNGTRLTVT.

This clone was found a few times. The V gene is TRBV2, the J gene TRBJ2-3; D perhaps matches TRBD2 (6 bases). Between the trimmed V and J ends, which lost 7 bases and 2 bases, there was a span of 13 bases. Germline V gives CDR1 SNHLY, CDR2 FYNNEI. CDR3 length equals 14 residues. The CDR3 nucleotides read TGTGCCAGCATCCTGGGGACTTCCACAGATACGCAGTATTTT. Translated: CASILGTSTDTQYF.

V gene TRBV11-2 combines with J gene TRBJ2-5; 8 positions match TRBD2. V was clipped by 3 bases and J by 1 base; unmatched bases: 4. The CDR3 loop spans 15 amino acids. Germline V gives CDR1 SGHAT, CDR2 FQNNGV. The CDR3 sequence: CASSFISGTQETQYF. The CDR3, as DNA: TGTGCCAGCAGCTTTATTAGCGGGACCCAAGAGACCCAGTACTTC.

This rearrangement joins TRBV18 to TRBJ2-7; 7 bases fit TRBD2. The CDR3 is made up of 15 amino acids. Per germline, CDR1 KGHSH and CDR2 LQKENI. The ends lost 1 base at V and 6 bases at J; junction bases unmatched: 9. CDR3 bases: TGTGCCAGCTCACCACTGGGAGGGGAGAGACGCGAGCAGTACTTC. Amino acid sequence: CASSPLGGERREQYF.

The genes are TRBV4-1 and TRBJ2-5; D may be TRBD2 (5 bases). Germline loops: CDR1 MGHRA, CDR2 YSYEKL. V dropped 3 bases and J dropped 2 bases, with 16 bases sitting between them. The CDR3 runs 16 residues. CDR3 in amino acids: CASSQMAVRDQETQYF. The DNA of the CDR3 is TGCGCCAGCAGCCAGATGGCGGTCCGGGATCAAGAGACCCAGTACTTC.

This sequence joins TRBV9 and TRBJ2-1, with a possible D match to TRBD2 (6 bases). CDR3 length: 16 amino acids. Germline V gene lookup returns CDR1 SGDLS and CDR2 YYNGEE. Trimming took 4 bases from V and 6 from J, leaving 20 bases between them. The CDR3 loop is CASSSPGGTEGNEQFF. In DNA, the CDR3 is TGTGCCAGCAGCTCTCCCGGAGGGACGGAGGGCAATGAGCAGTTCTTC.

V and J are TRBV5-1 and TRBJ2-3, with 11 positions matching TRBD2. Germline CDR1 and CDR2: SGHRS and YFSETQ. Unmatched junction bases numbered 7, after V lost 4 bases and J lost 3 bases. The CDR3 loop spans 16 amino acids. The CDR3 sequence: CASSPATSGETDTQYF. CDR3 sequence (DNA): TGCGCCAGCAGCCCCGCGACTAGCGGGGAAACAGATACGCAGTATTTT.

The chain employs TRBV5-1 and TRBJ2-3, with 12 bases aligning to TRBD2. Trimming removed 5 bases from V and 5 bases from J; junction bases left unmatched: 6. The CDR3 is 15 amino acids. The V gene's germline CDR1 is SGHRS and CDR2 YFSETQ. The DNA of the CDR3 is TGCGCCAGCAGAATCGGACTAGCGGGAATAGATACGCAGTATTTT. Translation: CASRIGLAGIDTQYF.

The V and J genes are TRBV6-6 and TRBJ1-1; 12 bases agree with TRBD1. The CDR3 runs 13 residues. V gave up 7 bases and J gave up 12 bases; unmatched junction bases: 9. Germline V gene data show CDR1 as MNHNY and CDR2 as SVGAGI (reference sequence). The CDR3 DNA sequence: TGTGCCAGCAACATCGGGACAGGGGGCATATCTTTCTTT. Translating it yields CASNIGTGGISFF.

This chain connects TRBV28 to TRBJ1-1, with D hard to call. Trimming took off 4 bases at V and 0 bases at J, with 12 bases between the two ends. This CDR3 has 15 residues. Germline CDR1 reads MDHEN; CDR2 reads SYDVKM. The CDR3 spells CASSSPRLLNTEAFF. Here the CDR3 DNA reads TGTGCCAGCAGTTCTCCCAGATTATTGAACACTGAAGCTTTCTTT.